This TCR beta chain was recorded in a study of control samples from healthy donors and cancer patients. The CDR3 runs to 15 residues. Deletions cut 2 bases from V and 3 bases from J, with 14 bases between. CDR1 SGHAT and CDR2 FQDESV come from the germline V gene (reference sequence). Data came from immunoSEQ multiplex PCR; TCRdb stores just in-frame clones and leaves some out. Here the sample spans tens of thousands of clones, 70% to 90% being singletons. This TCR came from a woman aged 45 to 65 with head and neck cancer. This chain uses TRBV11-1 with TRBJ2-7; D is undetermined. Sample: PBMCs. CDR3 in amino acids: CASSLRPSEVYEQYF. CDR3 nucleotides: TGTGCCAGCAGCTTAAGGCCTTCGGAAGTCTACGAGCAGTACTTC.